What follows are 2 T cell receptor beta chains derived from one specimen sequenced in a study of CD8+CD57+ T cells in acquired aplastic anemia. Profiling of TCR beta VDJ combinations and CDR3 sequences used genomic DNA as template. TCRdb used MiXCR to reprocess the reads, holding one entry per CDR3 protein. Altogether some 180,000 distinct CDR3 sequences are present, around 50% being singletons, with the ten largest covering roughly 13%. Patients chosen for sequencing had shown CD8+CD57+ cell expansion by flow cytometry. Sequencing input: sorted CD4+, CD8+, or CD8+CD57+ T cells (not recorded which) from PBMCs. The receptors stem from a human donor with aplastic anemia.

As concerns this clonotype: One end of the junction is discordant with germline, which a read error may explain. The chain carries TRBV6-1 and TRBJ2-5, with a possible D match to TRBD1 (6 bases). The CDR3 sequence is 15 residues long. Germline CDR1 MNHNS, CDR2 SASEGT. The CDR3 spells CTSSISQGSQETQYF. CDR3 nucleotides: TGTACCAGCAGTATATCACAGGGCTCACAAGAGACCCAGTACTTC.

This clonotype was counted ten times or more. This chain joins TRBV6-1 and TRBJ1-2; D possibly corresponds to TRBD1 (5 bases). Germline V gene lookup returns CDR1 MNHNS and CDR2 SASEGT. There are 12 residues in the CDR3. V was cut by 6 bases and J by 4 bases, with 9 bases left in between. In DNA, the CDR3 is TGTGCCAGCAGAACCGGGGCCTATGGCTACACCTTC. Translation: CASRTGAYGYTF.